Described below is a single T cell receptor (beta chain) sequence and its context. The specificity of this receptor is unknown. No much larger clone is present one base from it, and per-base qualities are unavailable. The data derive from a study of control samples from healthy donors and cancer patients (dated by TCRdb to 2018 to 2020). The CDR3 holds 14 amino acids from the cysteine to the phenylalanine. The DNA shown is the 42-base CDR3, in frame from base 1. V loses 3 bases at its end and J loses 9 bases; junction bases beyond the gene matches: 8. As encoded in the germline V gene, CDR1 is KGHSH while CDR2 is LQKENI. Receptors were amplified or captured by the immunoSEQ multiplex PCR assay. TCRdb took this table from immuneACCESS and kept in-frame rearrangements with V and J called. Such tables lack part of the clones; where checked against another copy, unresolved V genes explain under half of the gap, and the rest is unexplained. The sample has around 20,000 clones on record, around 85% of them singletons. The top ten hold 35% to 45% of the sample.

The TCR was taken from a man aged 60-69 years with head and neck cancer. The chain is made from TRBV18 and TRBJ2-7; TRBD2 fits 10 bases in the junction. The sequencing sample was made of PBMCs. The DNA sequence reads TGTGCCAGCTCACCTGCTAGCGGGAGTTTCGGGCAGTACTTC. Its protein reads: CASSPASGSFGQYF.